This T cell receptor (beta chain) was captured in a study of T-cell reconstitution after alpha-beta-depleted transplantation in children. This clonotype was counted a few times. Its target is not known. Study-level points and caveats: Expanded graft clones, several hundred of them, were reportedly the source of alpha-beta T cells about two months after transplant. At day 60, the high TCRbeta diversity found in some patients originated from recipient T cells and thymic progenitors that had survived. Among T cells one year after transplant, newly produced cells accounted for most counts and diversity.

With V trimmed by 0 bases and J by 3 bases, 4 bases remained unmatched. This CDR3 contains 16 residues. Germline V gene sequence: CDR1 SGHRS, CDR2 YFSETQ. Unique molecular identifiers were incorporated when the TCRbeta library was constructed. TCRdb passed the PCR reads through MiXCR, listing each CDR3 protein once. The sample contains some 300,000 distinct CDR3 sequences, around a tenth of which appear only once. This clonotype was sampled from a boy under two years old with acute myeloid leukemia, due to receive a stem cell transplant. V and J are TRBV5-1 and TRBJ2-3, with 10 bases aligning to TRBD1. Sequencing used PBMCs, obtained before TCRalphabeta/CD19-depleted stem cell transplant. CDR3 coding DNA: TGCGCCAGCAGCTTGGGACAGGGGGCGCAGACAGATACGCAGTATTTT. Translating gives CASSLGQGAQTDTQYF.